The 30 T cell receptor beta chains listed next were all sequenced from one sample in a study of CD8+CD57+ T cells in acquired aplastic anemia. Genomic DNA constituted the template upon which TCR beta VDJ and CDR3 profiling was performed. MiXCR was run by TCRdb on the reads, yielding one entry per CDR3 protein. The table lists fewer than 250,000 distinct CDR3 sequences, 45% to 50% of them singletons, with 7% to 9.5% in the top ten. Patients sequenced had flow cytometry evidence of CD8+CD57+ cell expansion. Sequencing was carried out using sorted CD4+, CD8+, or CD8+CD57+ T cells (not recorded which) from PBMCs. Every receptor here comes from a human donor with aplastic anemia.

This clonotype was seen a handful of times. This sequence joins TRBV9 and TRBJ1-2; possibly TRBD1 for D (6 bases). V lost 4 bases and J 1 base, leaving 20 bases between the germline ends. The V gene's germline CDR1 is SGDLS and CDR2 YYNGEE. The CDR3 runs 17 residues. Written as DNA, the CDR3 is TGTGCCAGCAGCCAAGAATACAGGACAGCCCATAACTATGGCTACACCTTC. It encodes CASSQEYRTAHNYGYTF.

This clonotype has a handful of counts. The CDR3 DNA reads TGTGCCAGCAGCTGGGGACTAGCGACCGGCACAGATACGCAGTATTTT. It specifies CASSWGLATGTDTQYF. This chain connects TRBV5-6 to TRBJ2-3; 10 bases line up with TRBD2. Germline CDR1 and CDR2: SGHDT and YYEEEE. Trimming took 3 bases from V and 1 from J; bases not matched to a gene: 5. There are 16 residues in the CDR3.

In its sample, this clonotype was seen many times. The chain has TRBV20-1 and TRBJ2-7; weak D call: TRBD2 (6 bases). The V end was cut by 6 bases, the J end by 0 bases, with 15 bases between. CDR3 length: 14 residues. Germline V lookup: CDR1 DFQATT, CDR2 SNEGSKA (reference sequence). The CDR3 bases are TGCAGTGCATTCCAAGCGGGTTCCTCCTACGAGCAGTACTTC. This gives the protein CSAFQAGSSYEQYF.

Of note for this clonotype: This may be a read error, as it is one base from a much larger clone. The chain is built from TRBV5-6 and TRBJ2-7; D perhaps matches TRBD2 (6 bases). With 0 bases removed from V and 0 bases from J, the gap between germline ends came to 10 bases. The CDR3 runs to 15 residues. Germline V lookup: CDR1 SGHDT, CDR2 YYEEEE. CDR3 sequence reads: CASSLGRGGSYEQYF. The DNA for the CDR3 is TGTGCCAGCAGCTTGGGGCGGGGCGGCTCCTACGAGCAGTACTTC. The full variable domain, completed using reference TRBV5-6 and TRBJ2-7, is DAGVTQSPTHLIKTRGQQVTLRCSPKSGHDTVSWYQQALGQGPQFIFQYYEEEERQRGNFPDRFSGHQFPNYSSELNVNALLLGDSALYLCASSLGRGGSYEQYFGPGTRLTVT.

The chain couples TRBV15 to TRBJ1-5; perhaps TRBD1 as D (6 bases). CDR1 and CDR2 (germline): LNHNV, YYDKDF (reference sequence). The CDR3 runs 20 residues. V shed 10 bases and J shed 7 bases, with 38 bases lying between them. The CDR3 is CASSLCFRGGCDWEEQPQHF. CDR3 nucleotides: TGTGCCAGCAGTTTATGTTTCAGGGGAGGGTGCGACTGGGAAGAGCAGCCCCAGCATTTT.

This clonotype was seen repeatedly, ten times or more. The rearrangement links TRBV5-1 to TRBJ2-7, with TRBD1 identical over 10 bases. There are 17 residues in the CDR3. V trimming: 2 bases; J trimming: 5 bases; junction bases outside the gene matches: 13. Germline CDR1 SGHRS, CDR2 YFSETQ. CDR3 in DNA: TGCGCCAGCAGCTTATCGAAAGGGACAGGGGCAGGGCACGAGCAGTACTTC. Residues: CASSLSKGTGAGHEQYF.

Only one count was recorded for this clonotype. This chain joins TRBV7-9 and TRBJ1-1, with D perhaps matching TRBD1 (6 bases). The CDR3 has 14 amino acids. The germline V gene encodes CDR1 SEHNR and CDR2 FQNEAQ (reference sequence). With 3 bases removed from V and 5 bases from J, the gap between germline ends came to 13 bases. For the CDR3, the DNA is TGTGCCAGCAGCTTCGGCGGGGGCGGGACTGAAGCTTTCTTT. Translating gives CASSFGGGGTEAFF.

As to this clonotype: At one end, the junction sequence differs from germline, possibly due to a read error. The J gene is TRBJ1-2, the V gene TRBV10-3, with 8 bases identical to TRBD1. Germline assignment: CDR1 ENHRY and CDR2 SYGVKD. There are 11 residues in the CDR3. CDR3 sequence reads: CAIRGSTGEFF. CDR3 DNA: TGTGCCATCAGGGGATCGACAGGGGAGTTCTTC.

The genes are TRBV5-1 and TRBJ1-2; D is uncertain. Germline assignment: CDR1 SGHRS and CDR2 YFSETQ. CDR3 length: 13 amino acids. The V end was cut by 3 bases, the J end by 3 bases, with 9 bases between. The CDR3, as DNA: TGCGCCAGCAGCTCGGGAGTTGACTATGGCTACACCTTC. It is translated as CASSSGVDYGYTF.

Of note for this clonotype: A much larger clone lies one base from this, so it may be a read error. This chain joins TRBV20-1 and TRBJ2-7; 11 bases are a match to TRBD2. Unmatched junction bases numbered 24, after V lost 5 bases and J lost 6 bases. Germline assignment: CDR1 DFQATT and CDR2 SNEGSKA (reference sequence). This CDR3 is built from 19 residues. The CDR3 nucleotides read TGCAGTGCTTCGTCATCCGAGACTAGCGGGGTCCCTTCTCCCCTCGAGCAGTACTTC. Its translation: CSASSSETSGVPSPLEQYF.

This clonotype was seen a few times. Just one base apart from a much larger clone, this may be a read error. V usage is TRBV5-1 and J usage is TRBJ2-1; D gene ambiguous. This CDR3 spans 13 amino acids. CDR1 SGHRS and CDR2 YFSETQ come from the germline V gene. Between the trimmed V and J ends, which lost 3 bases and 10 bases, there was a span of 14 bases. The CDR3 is CASSWNIRREQFF. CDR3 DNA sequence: TGCGCCAGCAGCTGGAATATTAGACGCGAGCAGTTCTTC.

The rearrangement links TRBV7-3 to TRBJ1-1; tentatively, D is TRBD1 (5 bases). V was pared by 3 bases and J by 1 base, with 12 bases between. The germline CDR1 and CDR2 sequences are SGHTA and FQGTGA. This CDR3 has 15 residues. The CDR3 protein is CASSLRHQGNTEAFF. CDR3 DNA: TGTGCCAGCAGCTTGAGGCATCAGGGGAACACTGAAGCTTTCTTT.

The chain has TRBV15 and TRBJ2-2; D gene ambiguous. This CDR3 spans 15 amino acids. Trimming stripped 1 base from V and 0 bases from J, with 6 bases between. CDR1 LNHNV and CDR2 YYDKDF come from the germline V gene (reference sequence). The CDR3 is CATSRAGPNTGELFF. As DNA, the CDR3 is TGTGCCACCAGCAGAGCCGGTCCGAACACCGGGGAGCTGTTTTTT.

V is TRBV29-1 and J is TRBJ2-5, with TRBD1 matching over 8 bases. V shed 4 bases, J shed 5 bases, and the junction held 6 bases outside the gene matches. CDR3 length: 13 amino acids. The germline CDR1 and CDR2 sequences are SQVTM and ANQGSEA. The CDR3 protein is CSVVMTGAETQYF. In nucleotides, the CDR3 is TGCAGCGTTGTGATGACAGGGGCGGAGACCCAGTACTTC.

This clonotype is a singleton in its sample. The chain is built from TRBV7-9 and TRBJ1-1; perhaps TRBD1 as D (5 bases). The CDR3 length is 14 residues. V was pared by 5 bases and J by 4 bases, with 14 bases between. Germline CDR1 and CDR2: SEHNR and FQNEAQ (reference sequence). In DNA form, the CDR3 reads TGTGCCAGCAGCCCGGAAGGAGGGGTCACTGAAGCTTTCTTT. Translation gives CASSPEGGVTEAFF.

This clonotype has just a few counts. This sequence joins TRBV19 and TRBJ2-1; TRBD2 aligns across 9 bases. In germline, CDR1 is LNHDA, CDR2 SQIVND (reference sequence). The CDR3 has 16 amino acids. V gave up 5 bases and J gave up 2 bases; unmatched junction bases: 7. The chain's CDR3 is CASSARASGAYNEQFF. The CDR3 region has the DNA TGTGCCAGTAGTGCAAGGGCTAGCGGGGCCTACAATGAGCAGTTCTTC.

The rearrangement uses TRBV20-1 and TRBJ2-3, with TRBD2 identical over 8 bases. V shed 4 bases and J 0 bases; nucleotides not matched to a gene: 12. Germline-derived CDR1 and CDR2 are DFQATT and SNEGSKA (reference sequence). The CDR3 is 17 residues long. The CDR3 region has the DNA TGCAGTGCTATGGTAGCGGGGAGACCTGCTAGCACAGATACGCAGTATTTT. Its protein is CSAMVAGRPASTDTQYF.

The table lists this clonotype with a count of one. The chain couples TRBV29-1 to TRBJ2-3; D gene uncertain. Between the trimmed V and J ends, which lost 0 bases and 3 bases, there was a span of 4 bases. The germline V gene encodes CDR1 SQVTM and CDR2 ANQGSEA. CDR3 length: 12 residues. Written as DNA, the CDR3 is TGCAGCGTTGAAGATTGGACAGATACGCAGTATTTT. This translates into CSVEDWTDTQYF.

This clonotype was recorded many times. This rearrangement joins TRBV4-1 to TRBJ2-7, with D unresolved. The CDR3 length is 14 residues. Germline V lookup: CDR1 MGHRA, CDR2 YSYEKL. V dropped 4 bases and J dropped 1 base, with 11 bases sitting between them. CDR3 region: CASSLSVDSYEQYF. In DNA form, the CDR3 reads TGCGCCAGCAGCCTTTCCGTAGATTCCTACGAGCAGTACTTC.

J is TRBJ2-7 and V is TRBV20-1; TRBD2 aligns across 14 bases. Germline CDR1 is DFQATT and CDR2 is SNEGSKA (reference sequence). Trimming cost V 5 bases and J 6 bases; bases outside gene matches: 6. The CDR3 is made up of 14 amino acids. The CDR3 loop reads CSALTSGRAGEQYF. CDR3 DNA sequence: TGCAGTGCTTTGACTAGCGGGAGGGCGGGCGAGCAGTACTTC.

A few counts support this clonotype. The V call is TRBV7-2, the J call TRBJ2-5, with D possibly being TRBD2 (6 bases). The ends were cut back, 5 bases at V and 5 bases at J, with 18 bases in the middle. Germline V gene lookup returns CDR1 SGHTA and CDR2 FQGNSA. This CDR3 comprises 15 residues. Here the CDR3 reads CASSPGEVLGETQYF. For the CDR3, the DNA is TGTGCCAGCAGCCCCGGGGAGGTGTTGGGGGAGACCCAGTACTTC.

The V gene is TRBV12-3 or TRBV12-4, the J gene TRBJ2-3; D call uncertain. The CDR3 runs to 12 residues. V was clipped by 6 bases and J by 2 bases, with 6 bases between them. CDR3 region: CASRDHTDTQYF. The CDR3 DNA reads TGTGCCAGCAGAGACCACACAGATACGCAGTATTTT.

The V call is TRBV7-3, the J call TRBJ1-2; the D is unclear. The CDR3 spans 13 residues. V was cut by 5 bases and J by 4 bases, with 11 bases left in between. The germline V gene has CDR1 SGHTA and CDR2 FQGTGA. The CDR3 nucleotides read TGTGCCAGCAGCGAGGTATCTGGCTATGGCTACACCTTC. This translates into CASSEVSGYGYTF. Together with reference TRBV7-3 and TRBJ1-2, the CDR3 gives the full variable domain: GAGVSQTPSNKVTEKGKYVELRCDPISGHTALYWYRQSLGQGPEFLIYFQGTGAADDSGLPNDRFFAVRPEGSVSTLKIQRTERGDSAVYLCASSEVSGYGYTFGSGTRLTVV.

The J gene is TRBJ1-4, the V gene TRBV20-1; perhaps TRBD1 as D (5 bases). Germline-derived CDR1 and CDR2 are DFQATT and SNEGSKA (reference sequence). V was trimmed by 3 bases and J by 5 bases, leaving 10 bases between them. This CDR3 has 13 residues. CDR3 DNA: TGCAGTGCTAGGAGGGACCCAAATGAAAAACTGTTTTTT. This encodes CSARRDPNEKLFF.

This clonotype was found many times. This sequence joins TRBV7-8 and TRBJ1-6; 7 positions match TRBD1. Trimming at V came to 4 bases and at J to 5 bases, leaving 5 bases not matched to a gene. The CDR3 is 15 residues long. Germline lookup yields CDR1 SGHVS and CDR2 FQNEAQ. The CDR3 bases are TGTGCCAGCAGCTCTTATCAGGGGGATAATTCACCCCTCCACTTT. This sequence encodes CASSSYQGDNSPLHF.

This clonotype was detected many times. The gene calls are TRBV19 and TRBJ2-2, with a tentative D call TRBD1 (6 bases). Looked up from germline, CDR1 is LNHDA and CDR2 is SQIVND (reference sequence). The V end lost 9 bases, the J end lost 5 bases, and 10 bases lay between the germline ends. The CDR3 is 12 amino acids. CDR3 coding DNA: TGTGCCAGCAGACAGGAGACCGGGGAGCTGTTTTTT. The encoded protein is CASRQETGELFF.

The CDR3 spells CASMEDPDTQYF. For the CDR3, the DNA is TGTGCCAGCATGGAGGACCCAGATACGCAGTATTTT. The J gene is TRBJ2-3, the V gene TRBV2, with a possible D match to TRBD2 (5 bases). The germline gives CDR1 SNHLY, CDR2 FYNNEI. The CDR3 is 12 amino acids. Trimming removed 7 bases from V and 4 bases from J, with 9 bases in between.

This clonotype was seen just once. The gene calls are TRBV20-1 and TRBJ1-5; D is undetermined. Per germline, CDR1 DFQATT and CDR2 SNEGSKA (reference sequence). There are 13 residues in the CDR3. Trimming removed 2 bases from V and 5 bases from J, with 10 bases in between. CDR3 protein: CSARQAFDQPQHF. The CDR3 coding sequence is TGCAGTGCTAGACAGGCGTTCGATCAGCCCCAGCATTTT.

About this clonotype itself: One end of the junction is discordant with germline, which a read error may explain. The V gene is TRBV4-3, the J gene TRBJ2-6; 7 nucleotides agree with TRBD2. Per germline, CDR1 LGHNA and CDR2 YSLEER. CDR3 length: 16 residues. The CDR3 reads CASSLASGSGANALTF. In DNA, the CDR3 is TGCGCCAGCAGCCTCGCTAGCGGCTCTGGGGCCAACGCCCTGACTTTC.

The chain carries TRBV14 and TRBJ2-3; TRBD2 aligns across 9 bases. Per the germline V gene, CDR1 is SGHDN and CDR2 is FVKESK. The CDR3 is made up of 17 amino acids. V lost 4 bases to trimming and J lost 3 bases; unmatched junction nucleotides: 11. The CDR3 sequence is CASSPWGSGRETDTQYF. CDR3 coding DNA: TGTGCCAGCAGCCCCTGGGGTAGCGGGAGAGAAACAGATACGCAGTATTTT.